This paragraph covers one T cell receptor beta chain sequence. Its cognate antigen is unknown. V lost 5 bases and J lost 5, with 6 bases in between. The CDR3 sequence is 10 residues long. Germline CDR1 reads DFQATT; CDR2 reads SNEGSKA (reference sequence). The table came from immunoSEQ multiplex PCR; TCRdb's copy has only in-frame clones and leaves some out. The data show more than 100,000 clones, 85% to 95% seen once. This specimen belongs to a study of graft-versus-host responses after intestinal transplantation. In the study overall: Every recipient underwent anti-thymocyte globulin induction, then tacrolimus and steroids for approximately 3 years. Study outcomes and limitations: Allograft clonal ratios (graft-versus-host to host-versus-graft) were high in patients who had graft-donor T cell macrochimerism.

The chain carries TRBV20-1 and TRBJ1-2, with D hard to call. This clonotype was obtained from a human donor who received an intestinal transplant. The source was unstimulated CD4+ T cells sorted from spleen or lymph node cells, collected before intestinal transplant. The CDR3 DNA follows: TGCAGTGCTGAGCTATATGGCTACACCTTC. This translates into CSAELYGYTF.